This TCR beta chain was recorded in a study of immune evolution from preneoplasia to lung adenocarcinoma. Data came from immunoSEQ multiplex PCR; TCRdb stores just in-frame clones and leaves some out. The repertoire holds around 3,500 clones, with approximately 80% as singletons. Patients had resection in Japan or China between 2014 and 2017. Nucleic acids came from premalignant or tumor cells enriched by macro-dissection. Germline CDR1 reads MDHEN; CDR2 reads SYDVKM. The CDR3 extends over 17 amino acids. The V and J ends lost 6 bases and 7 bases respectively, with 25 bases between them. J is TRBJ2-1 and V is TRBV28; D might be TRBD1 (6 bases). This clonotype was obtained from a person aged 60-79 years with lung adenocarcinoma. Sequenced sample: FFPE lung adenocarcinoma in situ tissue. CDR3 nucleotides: TGTGCCAGCAGCTTAGTGCCGCAGGGGAATCGTAGGAATGAGCAGTTCTTC. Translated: CASSLVPQGNRRNEQFF.